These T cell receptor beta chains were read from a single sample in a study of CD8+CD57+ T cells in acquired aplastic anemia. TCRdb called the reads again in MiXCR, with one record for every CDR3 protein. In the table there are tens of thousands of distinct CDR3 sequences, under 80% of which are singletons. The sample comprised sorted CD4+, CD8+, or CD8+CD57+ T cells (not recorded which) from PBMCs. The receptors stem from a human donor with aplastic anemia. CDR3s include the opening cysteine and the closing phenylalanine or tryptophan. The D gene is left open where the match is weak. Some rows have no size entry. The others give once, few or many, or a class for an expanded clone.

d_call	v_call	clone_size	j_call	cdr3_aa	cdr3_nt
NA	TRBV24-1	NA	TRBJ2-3	CATSDLGRDTTDTQYF	TGTGCCACCAGTGATTTGGGTCGGGACACGACAGATACGCAGTATTTT
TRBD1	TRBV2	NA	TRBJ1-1	CASREDRGTEAFF	TGTGCCAGCAGGGAAGACAGGGGCACTGAAGCTTTCTTT
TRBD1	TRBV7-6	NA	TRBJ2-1	CASSPDRDNEQFF	TGTGCCAGCAGCCCGGACAGGGACAATGAGCAGTTCTTC
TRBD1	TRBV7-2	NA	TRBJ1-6	CASSSWTGDNSPLHF	TGTGCCAGCAGCTCTTGGACAGGGGACAATTCACCCCTCCACTTT
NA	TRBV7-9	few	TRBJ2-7	CASCGGASYEQYF	TGTGCCAGCTGTGGTGGGGCCTCCTACGAGCAGTACTTC
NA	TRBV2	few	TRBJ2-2	CASSVGQGIAGELFF	TGTGCCAGCAGTGTGGGGCAGGGTATAGCGGGGGAGCTGTTTTTT
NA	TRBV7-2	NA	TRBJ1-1	CASRQDTSEAFF	TGTGCCAGCAGACAGGACACCAGTGAAGCTTTCTTT
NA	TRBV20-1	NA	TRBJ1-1	CSAGGPHNTEAFF	TGCAGTGCTGGAGGACCGCATAACACTGAAGCTTTCTTT
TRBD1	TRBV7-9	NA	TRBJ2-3	CASSWDRADTQYF	TGTGCCAGCAGCTGGGACAGGGCAGATACGCAGTATTTT
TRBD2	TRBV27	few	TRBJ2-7	CASSFQSGRARSYEQYF	TGTGCCAGCAGTTTTCAAAGCGGGAGGGCCCGGTCCTACGAGCAGTACTTC
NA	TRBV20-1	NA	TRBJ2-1	CSARSPSSYNEQFF	TGCAGTGCTAGATCCCCGAGCTCCTACAATGAGCAGTTCTTC
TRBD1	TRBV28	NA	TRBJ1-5	CASSSTGVRKPQHF	TGTGCCAGCAGTTCGACAGGGGTTAGGAAGCCCCAGCATTTT
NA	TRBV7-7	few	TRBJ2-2	CASSLGSGVAGELFF	TGTGCCAGCAGCTTAGGCTCCGGGGTGGCCGGGGAGCTGTTTTTT
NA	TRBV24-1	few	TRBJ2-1	CATGETGRAYNEQFF	TGTGCCACCGGGGAGACAGGACGCGCCTACAATGAGCAGTTCTTC
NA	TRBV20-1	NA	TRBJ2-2	CSARDPGVTGELFF	TGCAGTGCTAGAGATCCGGGGGTTACCGGGGAGCTGTTTTTT
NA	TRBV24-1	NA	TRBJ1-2	CATSDSREGYTF	TGTGCCACCAGTGATTCAAGGGAAGGCTACACCTTC
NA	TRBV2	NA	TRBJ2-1	CASSYGRSNEQFF	TGTGCCAGCAGTTACGGACGGAGCAATGAGCAGTTCTTC
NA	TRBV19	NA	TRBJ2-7	CASSIGGTLYEQYF	TGTGCCAGTAGTATAGGTGGGACCCTCTACGAGCAGTACTTC
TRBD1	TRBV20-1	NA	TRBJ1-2	CSATRQGKGYGYTF	TGCAGTGCCACCAGACAGGGCAAAGGCTATGGCTACACCTTC
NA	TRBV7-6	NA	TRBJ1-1	CASSFDRYEAFF	TGTGCCAGCAGCTTTGATCGTTACGAAGCTTTCTTT
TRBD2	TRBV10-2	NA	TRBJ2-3	CASKGGGTDTQYF	TGCGCCAGCAAGGGAGGGGGCACAGATACGCAGTATTTT
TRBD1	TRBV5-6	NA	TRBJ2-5	CASSVYQGAQETQYF	TGTGCCAGCAGTGTATACCAGGGGGCACAAGAGACCCAGTACTTC